These 24 T cell receptor beta chains were sequenced from one sample in a study of identifying expanded T cells in peripheral blood. TCRdb keeps only in-frame clones here, not all; method: immunoSEQ multiplex PCR. The sample contains tens of thousands of clones, approximately 89% of which appear only once. The sample was blood. These receptor sequences come from a person between 18 and 75 years old in good health.

This chain uses TRBV30 with TRBJ1-1, with D possibly matching TRBD1 (5 bases). The germline CDR1 and CDR2 sequences are GTSNPN and SVGIG (reference sequence). The ends were cut back, 4 bases at V and 6 bases at J, with 12 bases in the middle. The CDR3 covers 12 residues. The CDR3 loop reads CAWNPGGSEAFF. CDR3 nucleotides: TGTGCCTGGAACCCCGGGGGATCTGAAGCTTTCTTT.

This clone turned up a few times. J is TRBJ2-1 and V is TRBV29-1; D is perhaps TRBD1 or TRBD2 (5 bases each). Germline CDR1 is SQVTM and CDR2 is ANQGSEA. Trimming stripped 3 bases from V and 5 bases from J, with 11 bases between. CDR3 length equals 13 residues. In nucleotides, the CDR3 is TGCAGCGTTGAGAGGGGCCAAAACAATGAGCAGTTCTTC. Its translation is CSVERGQNNEQFF.

The chain uses TRBV27 and TRBJ2-3; no definite D call. Trimming took off 6 bases at V and 4 bases at J, with 23 bases between the two ends. This CDR3 contains 17 residues. CDR1 is MNHEY and CDR2 is SMNVEV in the germline V gene (reference sequence). The CDR3 coding sequence is TGTGCCAGCAGCCGCCTCAAGAAACCGCCTGGGGCAGATACGCAGTATTTT. Translated: CASSRLKKPPGADTQYF.

V gene TRBV5-1 combines with J gene TRBJ2-7; TRBD1 aligns across 7 bases. The length of the CDR3 is 15 residues. Germline lookup yields CDR1 SGHRS and CDR2 YFSETQ. V was pared by 3 bases and J by 0 bases, with 6 bases of the junction left unmatched. The CDR3 reads CASSSLGGSSYEQYF. The CDR3 bases are TGCGCCAGCAGCTCCCTAGGGGGCAGCTCCTACGAGCAGTACTTC.

V gene TRBV29-1 combines with J gene TRBJ1-1; D is unresolved. Between the trimmed V and J ends, which lost 4 bases and 6 bases, there was a span of 9 bases. The CDR3 is 11 residues long. Per germline, CDR1 SQVTM and CDR2 ANQGSEA. The CDR3 DNA is TGCAGCGTTGTGCTGGGCCCTGAAGCTTTCTTT. This gives the protein CSVVLGPEAFF.

The rearrangement uses TRBV4-3 and TRBJ2-3; TRBD1 matches at 9 bases. The germline V gene has CDR1 LGHNA and CDR2 YSLEER. The CDR3 length is 18 residues. V was pared by 3 bases and J by 1 base, with 11 bases of the junction left unmatched. The DNA for the CDR3 is TGCGCCAGCAGCCACTTCAAGTGGGGGGACAGGGGCACAGATACGCAGTATTTT. This gives the protein CASSHFKWGDRGTDTQYF.

The V gene is TRBV5-1, the J gene TRBJ1-2, with 7 bases aligning to TRBD1. Looked up from germline, CDR1 is SGHRS and CDR2 is YFSETQ. V dropped 3 bases and J dropped 2; count of bases not matched to a gene: 10. The CDR3 sequence is 16 residues long. CDR3 sequence: CASSSGQVPFNYGYTF. The CDR3 DNA reads as TGCGCCAGCAGCTCCGGACAGGTCCCCTTCAACTATGGCTACACCTTC.

The chain is built from TRBV5-3 and TRBJ1-3, with TRBD1 as a possible D gene (6 bases). TRBV5-3 qualifies as an ORF whose function is uncertain. Trimming pared 4 bases from V and 0 bases from J, leaving 14 bases between. The CDR3 sequence is 16 residues long. CDR3 sequence (DNA): TGTGCCAGAAGCACCCGGGACACAAACTCTGGAAACACCATATATTTT. Protein product: CARSTRDTNSGNTIYF.

The chain employs TRBV2 and TRBJ1-2, with D hard to call. Germline V gene data show CDR1 as SNHLY and CDR2 as FYNNEI. Trimming cost V 7 bases and J 3 bases, with 15 bases left between them. This CDR3 has 14 amino acids. CDR3 sequence (DNA): TGTGCCAGCATCGTCAACCGAGGAGACTATGGCTACACCTTC. It specifies CASIVNRGDYGYTF.

This chain connects TRBV18 to TRBJ2-5, with 8 nucleotides matching TRBD1. The CDR3 covers 15 residues. Germline V lookup: CDR1 KGHSH, CDR2 LQKENI. J gave up 2 bases and V 3 bases, and 5 bases lay outside the gene matches. In DNA, the CDR3 is TGTGCCAGCTCACCTCCGGACAGGGTACAAGAGACCCAGTACTTC. Amino acid sequence: CASSPPDRVQETQYF.

The chain couples TRBV5-1 to TRBJ1-4; 9 bases map to TRBD1. The V segment lost 3 bases and the J segment 8 bases; nucleotides outside the gene matches: 11. CDR1 and CDR2 (germline): SGHRS, YFSETQ. The CDR3 sequence is 16 residues long. The CDR3: CASSSTTGGLGEKLFF. The DNA for the CDR3 is TGCGCCAGCAGCTCGACGACAGGGGGGTTAGGGGAAAAACTGTTTTTT.

This sequence joins TRBV18 and TRBJ2-1; 9 nucleotides line up with TRBD2. The CDR3 loop spans 17 amino acids. Germline CDR1 is KGHSH and CDR2 is LQKENI. With V trimmed by 2 bases and J by 7 bases, 12 bases remained unmatched. The CDR3 coding sequence is TGTGCCAGCTCACCAGGAACCGGGACTAGCCGCGGTAATGAGCAGTTCTTC. This encodes CASSPGTGTSRGNEQFF.

The rearrangement joins TRBV12-5 to TRBJ1-5; D ambiguous. There are 14 residues in the CDR3. The V and J ends lost 7 bases and 2 bases respectively, with 12 bases between them. The germline gives CDR1 LGHNT, CDR2 FRNRAP. The CDR3 DNA follows: TGTGCTAGTGCTTCTGGTTCGGGCAATCAGCCCCAGCATTTT. Residues: CASASGSGNQPQHF.

The chain joins TRBV19 to TRBJ2-3; 11 nucleotides agree with TRBD2. The germline CDR1 and CDR2 sequences are LNHDA and SQIVND (reference sequence). Trimming cost V 2 bases and J 4 bases; bases outside gene matches: 2. The CDR3 consists of 15 residues. As DNA, the CDR3 is TGTGCCAGTAGTATAACTAGCGGGGGTTCAGATACGCAGTATTTT. Its translation: CASSITSGGSDTQYF. Filled out from reference TRBV19 and TRBJ2-3, the complete variable domain reads DGGITQSPKYLFRKEGQNVTLSCEQNLNHDAMYWYRQDPGQGLRLIYYSQIVNDFQKGDIAEGYSVSREKKESFPLTVTSAQKNPTAFYLCASSITSGGSDTQYFGPGTRLTVL.

The CDR3 loop is CASSSGDYGYTF. In DNA form, the CDR3 reads TGTGCCAGCAGTTCCGGCGACTATGGCTACACCTTC. The chain carries TRBV6-6 and TRBJ1-2; D gene ambiguous. The CDR3 consists of 12 residues. V was shortened by 4 bases and J by 3 bases, with 6 bases between the two germline ends. Germline loops: CDR1 MNHNY, CDR2 SVGAGI (reference sequence).

This chain joins TRBV18 and TRBJ1-1; the D gene is possibly TRBD1 (5 bases). CDR1 and CDR2 (germline): KGHSH, LQKENI. V was cut by 3 bases and J by 0 bases, with 11 bases left in between. The CDR3 totals 15 residues. CDR3 DNA sequence: TGTGCCAGCTCACCGGACCAGGGACTGAACACTGAAGCTTTCTTT. Translating gives CASSPDQGLNTEAFF.

This chain joins TRBV7-2 and TRBJ2-2; 10 bases align to TRBD2. CDR3 size: 19 residues. CDR1 SGHTA and CDR2 FQGNSA come from the germline V gene. Germline trimming cut 5 bases from V and 3 bases from J; bases unmatched to any gene: 15. For the CDR3, the DNA is TGTGCCAGCAGCCGTAAGAACGCTCTAGCGGGGGTGGACACCGGGGAGCTGTTTTTT. Its protein is CASSRKNALAGVDTGELFF.

In its sample, this clone was seen once. The V gene is TRBV7-2, the J gene TRBJ2-2; D gene unclear. The CDR3 has 14 residues. Trimming removed 2 bases at V and 2 bases at J, with 6 bases between. The germline V gene has CDR1 SGHTA and CDR2 FQGNSA. In nucleotides, the CDR3 is TGTGCCAGCAGCTTATGGGTAAACACCGGGGAGCTGTTTTTT. Translated, it gives CASSLWVNTGELFF. Full variable domain (outside the CDR3, taken from reference TRBV7-2 and TRBJ2-2): GAGVSQSPSNKVTEKGKDVELRCDPISGHTALYWYRQSLGQGLEFLIYFQGNSAPDKSGLPSDRFSAERTGGSVSTLTIQRTQQEDSAVYLCASSLWVNTGELFFGEGSRLTVL.

J is TRBJ2-7 and V is TRBV12-5; D gene uncertain. This CDR3 is built from 16 residues. The V end was cut by 1 base, the J end by 0 bases, with 13 bases between. CDR1 LGHNT and CDR2 FRNRAP come from the germline V gene. The CDR3 nucleotides read TGTGCTAGTGGTTTGGAACAGACTCAATACTCCTACGAGCAGTACTTC. As protein: CASGLEQTQYSYEQYF.

CDR3 in amino acids: CASSLGGTGDRQPQHF. CDR3 in DNA: TGTGCCAGCAGCTTAGGTGGGACAGGGGATCGTCAGCCCCAGCATTTT. This sequence joins TRBV7-2 and TRBJ1-5; 10 nucleotides agree with TRBD1. The V segment lost 1 base and the J segment 6 bases; nucleotides outside the gene matches: 6. The CDR3 loop spans 16 amino acids. Germline-derived CDR1 and CDR2 are SGHTA and FQGNSA. Filled out from reference TRBV7-2 and TRBJ1-5, the complete variable domain reads GAGVSQSPSNKVTEKGKDVELRCDPISGHTALYWYRQSLGQGLEFLIYFQGNSAPDKSGLPSDRFSAERTGGSVSTLTIQRTQQEDSAVYLCASSLGGTGDRQPQHFGDGTRLSIL.

This chain joins TRBV5-6 and TRBJ2-1, with a possible D match to TRBD2 (6 bases). Trimming took 4 bases from V and 4 from J, leaving 15 bases between them. The CDR3 runs to 15 residues. Germline V lookup: CDR1 SGHDT, CDR2 YYEEEE. CDR3 amino acids: CASSRITSTYNEQFF. CDR3 bases: TGTGCCAGCAGCCGAATAACTAGCACTTACAATGAGCAGTTCTTC.

The J gene is TRBJ2-5, the V gene TRBV19, with TRBD2 matching 11 bases. Per germline, CDR1 LNHDA and CDR2 SQIVND (reference sequence). The junction had 2 bases not matched to a gene; V was cut back by 4 bases and J by 4 bases. The CDR3 is made up of 14 amino acids. CDR3 region: CASSRTSGRETQYF. CDR3 in DNA: TGTGCCAGTAGTAGGACTAGCGGGCGAGAGACCCAGTACTTC.

V is TRBV11-2 and J is TRBJ2-3, with TRBD1 matching over 7 bases. J lost 2 bases, V lost 3 bases, and 5 bases had no gene match. The CDR3 contains 15 residues. CDR1 is SGHAT and CDR2 is FQNNGV in the germline V gene. The CDR3 loop is CASSLSGQTTDTQYF. The CDR3 bases are TGTGCCAGCAGCTTGTCGGGACAGACCACAGATACGCAGTATTTT.

The CDR3 protein is CASSPRTRRGYTF. In DNA, the CDR3 is TGTGCCAGCAGTCCTAGGACGCGCAGGGGCTACACCTTC. The rearrangement joins TRBV28 to TRBJ1-2; D is uncertain. Germline V gene data show CDR1 as MDHEN and CDR2 as SYDVKM. The CDR3 covers 13 residues. V shed 5 bases and J shed 8 bases, with 15 bases lying between them.